This T cell receptor beta chain was obtained from a study of Ad26.COV2.S vaccination and SARS-CoV-2 variants (dated by TCRdb to the early 2020s). Regarding the complete study: Vaccine-arm donors were drawn from COV1001, a multicentre, randomized, double-blind, placebo-controlled phase I-IIa trial of Ad26.COV2.S in healthy adults. Dosing of Ad26.COV2.S was intramuscular, at either 5x10^10 or 1x10^11 viral particles, delivered as one shot or as two shots spaced 56 days apart. Sequencing of the TCRbeta repertoire served to evaluate the specificity and breadth of SARS-CoV-2-reactive T cell receptors following Ad26.COV2.S vaccination. The TCR-sequenced set comprised around 30 samples: approximately 19 Ad26.COV2.S vaccine recipients, 5 placebo recipients and 8 SARS-CoV-2 convalescent individuals. Trial participants were randomized into five groups of five, in which low-dose or high-dose Ad26.COV2.S was given once or twice, or placebo was given on both occasions. Blinding of investigators to trial group allocation was maintained during experiments and outcome assessment.

Based on the germline V gene, the CDR1 and CDR2 sequences are MNHEY and SVGAGI. Trimming removed 7 bases from V and 8 bases from J; the gene matches leave 7 bases unexplained. Spanning cysteine to phenylalanine, the CDR3 consists of 12 amino acids. Only CDR3 DNA remains: 36 bases, in frame from the first base. This specimen's treatment or condition label, per the study, means: about 20 received Ad26.COV2.S at low or high dose, single or two shots; five or six received placebo; per-sample allocation not given. Repertoires of vaccine and placebo recipients were sequenced from samples collected on day 63 after the first injection. In Cohort 1b, 25 or so adults aged 18-55 years were enrolled at a single site in Boston, USA, between 29 July and 7 August 2020. As a vaccine, Ad26.COV2.S was a replication-incompetent adenovirus type 26 vector that expressed a prefusion-stabilized SARS-CoV-2 spike protein derived from the original Wuhan strain.

Beyond this particular receptor, the publication reports: The authors noted that total T cell responses may have been underestimated by the TCR breadth and depth analyses. The study was not powered to compare responses between vaccine doses or regimens. After vaccination, spike-specific CD8+ and CD4+ T cell responses were reported to show substantial breadth. Comparable non-spike TCR breadth was observed between vaccine and placebo recipients, consistent with only spike being contained in the vaccine. Spike-specific TCR breadth was higher in Ad26.COV2.S recipients than in placebo recipients (P = 0.0014).

On this clone: No antigen is known for it. No clone much larger than this one lies a single base away; base qualities are absent.

TCRbeta CDR3 regions were sequenced with the immunoSEQ Assay. After extraction, genomic DNA underwent amplification by bias-controlled multiplex PCR, followed by high-throughput sequencing. The paper's data handling went like this. To quantify the absolute abundance of each unique TCRbeta CDR3 region, sequences were collapsed and filtered. Usable DNA was measured by amplifying reference genes present in all nucleated cells, and TCRbeta template counts were normalized to that usable DNA to estimate T cell fraction. Repertoire TCRs were annotated as SARS-CoV-2-specific when V gene, CDR3 amino acid sequence and J gene were exactly matched to a known reactive TCR set. The reference SARS-CoV-2 TCR set was derived from MIRA and filtered for enrichment in COVID-19-positive ImmuneCODE repertoires, a step that removed public or cross-reactive TCRs. Based on the MIRA antigens, annotated TCRs were further analysed at the level of specific ORF or position within ORF. Breadth was defined as the number of annotated unique rearrangements divided by the total number of unique productive rearrangements, and depth was defined as the summed frequency of the annotated unique rearrangements. Group comparisons of TCR breadth used two-sided Wilcoxon rank-sum tests. TCRdb's version of the immuneACCESS table is confined to in-frame rearrangements and falls short of the full clone set. An unresolved V gene accounts for under half of the shortfall where checked; the remainder is of unknown origin. V, J and clone size were drawn from that table, and D and trimming were deduced from the DNA. The sample table lists 450,000 to 550,000 clones, 89% of them with a count of one. In total, the top ten clones hold 1.7% of the sample.

This receptor chain uses TRBV6-5 and TRBJ1-2; 7 bases in between match TRBD1. This receptor was obtained from a person aged 18-65 years who received the Ad26.COV2.S COVID-19 vaccine or a placebo. Sequencing was performed on peripheral blood, taken in a trial of Ad26.COV2.S vaccine versus placebo. CDR3 reads: CASTEGAKGYTF. The DNA sequence is given as TGTGCCAGCACGGAGGGGGCTAAGGGCTACACCTTC.